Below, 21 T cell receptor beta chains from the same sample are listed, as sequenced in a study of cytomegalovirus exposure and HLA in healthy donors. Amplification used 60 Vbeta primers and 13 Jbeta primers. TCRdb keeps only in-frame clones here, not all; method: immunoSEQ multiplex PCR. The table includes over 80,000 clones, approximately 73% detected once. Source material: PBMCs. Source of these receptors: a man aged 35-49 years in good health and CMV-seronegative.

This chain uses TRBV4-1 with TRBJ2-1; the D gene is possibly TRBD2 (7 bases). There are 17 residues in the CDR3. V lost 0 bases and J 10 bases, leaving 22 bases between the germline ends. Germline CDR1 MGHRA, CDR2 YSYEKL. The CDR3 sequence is CASSQDGGASPGSEQFF. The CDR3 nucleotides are TGCGCCAGCAGCCAAGATGGGGGGGCGTCCCCCGGGTCGGAGCAGTTCTTC.

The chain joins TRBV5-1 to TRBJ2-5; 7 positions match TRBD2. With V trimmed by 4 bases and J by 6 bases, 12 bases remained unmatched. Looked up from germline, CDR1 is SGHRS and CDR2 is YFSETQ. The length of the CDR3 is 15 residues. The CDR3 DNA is TGCGCCAGCAGCCTGCGGGAGACACGCGTTAAGACCCAGTACTTC. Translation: CASSLRETRVKTQYF.

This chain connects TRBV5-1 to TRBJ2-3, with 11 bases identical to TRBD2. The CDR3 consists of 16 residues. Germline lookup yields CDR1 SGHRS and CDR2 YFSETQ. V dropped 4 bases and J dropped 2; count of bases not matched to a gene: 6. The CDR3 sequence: CASSPGLADYTDTQYF. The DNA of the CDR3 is TGCGCCAGCAGCCCGGGACTAGCGGACTACACAGATACGCAGTATTTT.

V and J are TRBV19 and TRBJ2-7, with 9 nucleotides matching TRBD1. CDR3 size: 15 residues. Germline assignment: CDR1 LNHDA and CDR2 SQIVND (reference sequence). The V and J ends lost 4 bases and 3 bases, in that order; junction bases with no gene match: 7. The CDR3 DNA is TGTGCCAGTAGTAGGACAGGGGACTTCCACTACGAGCAGTACTTC. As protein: CASSRTGDFHYEQYF.

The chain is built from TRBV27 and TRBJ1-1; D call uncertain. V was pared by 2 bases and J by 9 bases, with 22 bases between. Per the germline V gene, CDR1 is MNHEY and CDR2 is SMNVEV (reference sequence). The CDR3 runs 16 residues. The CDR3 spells CASSLKPSGYLIKAFF. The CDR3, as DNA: TGTGCCAGCAGTTTAAAACCCAGCGGGTACCTCATAAAAGCTTTCTTT.

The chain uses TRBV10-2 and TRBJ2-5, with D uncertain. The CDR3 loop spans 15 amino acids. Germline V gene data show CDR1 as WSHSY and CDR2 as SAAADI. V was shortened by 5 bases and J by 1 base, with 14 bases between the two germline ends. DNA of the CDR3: TGCGCCAGCAGTACCGCCGCGGAGACCCAAGAGACCCAGTACTTC. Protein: CASSTAAETQETQYF.

This CDR3 is CASTDRGQLNYGYTF. In DNA form, the CDR3 reads TGTGCCAGCACTGACAGGGGGCAATTAAACTATGGCTACACCTTC. V gene TRBV6-5 combines with J gene TRBJ1-2, with 10 bases identical to TRBD1. Germline trimming cut 7 bases from V and 2 bases from J; bases unmatched to any gene: 7. Germline V lookup: CDR1 MNHEY, CDR2 SVGAGI. The CDR3 totals 15 residues.

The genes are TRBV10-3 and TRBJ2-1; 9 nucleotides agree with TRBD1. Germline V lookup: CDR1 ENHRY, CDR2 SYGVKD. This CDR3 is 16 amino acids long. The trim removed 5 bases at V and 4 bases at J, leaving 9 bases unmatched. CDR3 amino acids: CAISYATGGRYNEQFF. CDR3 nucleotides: TGTGCCATCAGTTACGCCACAGGGGGCCGGTACAATGAGCAGTTCTTC.

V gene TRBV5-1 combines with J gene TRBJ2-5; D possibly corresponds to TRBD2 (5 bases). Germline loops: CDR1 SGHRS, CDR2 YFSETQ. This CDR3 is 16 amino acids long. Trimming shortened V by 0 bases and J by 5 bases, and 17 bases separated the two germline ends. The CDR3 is CASSLVAGVEEETQYF. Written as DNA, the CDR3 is TGCGCCAGCAGCTTGGTAGCCGGGGTGGAAGAGGAGACCCAGTACTTC.

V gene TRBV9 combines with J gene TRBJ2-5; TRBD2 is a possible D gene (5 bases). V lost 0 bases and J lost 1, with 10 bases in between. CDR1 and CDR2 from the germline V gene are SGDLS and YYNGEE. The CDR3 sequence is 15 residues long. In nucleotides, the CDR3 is TGTGCCAGCAGCGTAGAAGACTACCCCCAAGAGACCCAGTACTTC. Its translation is CASSVEDYPQETQYF.

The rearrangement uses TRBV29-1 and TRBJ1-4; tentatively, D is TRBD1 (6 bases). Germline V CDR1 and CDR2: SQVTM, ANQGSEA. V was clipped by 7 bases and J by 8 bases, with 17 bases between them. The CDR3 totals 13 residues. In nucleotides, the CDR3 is TGCAGCGCCTGGTCGGACAGTGGAGAAAAACTGTTTTTT. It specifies CSAWSDSGEKLFF.

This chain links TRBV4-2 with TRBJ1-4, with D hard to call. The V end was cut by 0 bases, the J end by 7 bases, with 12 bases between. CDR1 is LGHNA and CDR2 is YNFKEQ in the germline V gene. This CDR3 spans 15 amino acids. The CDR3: CASSQEAVNSEKLFF. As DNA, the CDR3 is TGTGCCAGCAGCCAAGAAGCGGTAAATAGTGAAAAACTGTTTTTT.

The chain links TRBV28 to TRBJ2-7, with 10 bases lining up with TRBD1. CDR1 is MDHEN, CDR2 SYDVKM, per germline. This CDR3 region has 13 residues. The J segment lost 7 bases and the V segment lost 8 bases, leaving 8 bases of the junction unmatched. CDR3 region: CASRRQGAYEQYF. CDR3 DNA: TGTGCCAGCCGCCGACAGGGGGCGTATGAGCAGTACTTC.

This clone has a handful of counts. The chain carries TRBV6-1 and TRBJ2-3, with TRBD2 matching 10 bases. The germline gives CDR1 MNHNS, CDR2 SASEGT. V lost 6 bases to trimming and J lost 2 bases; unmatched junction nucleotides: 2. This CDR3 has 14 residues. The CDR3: CASRLAGLTDTQYF. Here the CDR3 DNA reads TGTGCCAGCAGACTAGCGGGACTCACAGATACGCAGTATTTT.

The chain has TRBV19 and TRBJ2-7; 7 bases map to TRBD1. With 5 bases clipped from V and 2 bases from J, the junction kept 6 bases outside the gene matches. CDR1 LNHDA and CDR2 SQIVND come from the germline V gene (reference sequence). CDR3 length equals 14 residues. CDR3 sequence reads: CASSPYDRAYEQYF. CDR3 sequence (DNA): TGTGCCAGTAGTCCCTACGACAGGGCCTACGAGCAGTACTTC.

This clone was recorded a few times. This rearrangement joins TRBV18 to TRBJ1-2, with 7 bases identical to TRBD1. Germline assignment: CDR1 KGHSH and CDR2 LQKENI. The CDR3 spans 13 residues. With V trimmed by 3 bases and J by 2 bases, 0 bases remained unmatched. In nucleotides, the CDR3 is TGTGCCAGCTCACCGGGACAGAACTATGGCTACACCTTC. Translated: CASSPGQNYGYTF.

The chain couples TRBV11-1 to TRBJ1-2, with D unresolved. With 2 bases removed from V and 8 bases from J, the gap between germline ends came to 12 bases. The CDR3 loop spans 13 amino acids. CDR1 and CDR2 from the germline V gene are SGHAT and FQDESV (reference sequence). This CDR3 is CASSLTSGLGYTF. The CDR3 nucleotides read TGTGCCAGCAGCTTAACGTCCGGGTTAGGCTACACCTTC.

CDR3 amino acids: CASTTTGAWTGELFF. The CDR3 DNA is TGTGCCAGCACCACCACAGGGGCATGGACCGGGGAGCTGTTTTTT. The chain is built from TRBV28 and TRBJ2-2; 7 bases map to TRBD1. The germline V gene encodes CDR1 MDHEN and CDR2 SYDVKM. CDR3 size: 15 residues. The trim removed 7 bases at V and 5 bases at J, leaving 10 bases unmatched.

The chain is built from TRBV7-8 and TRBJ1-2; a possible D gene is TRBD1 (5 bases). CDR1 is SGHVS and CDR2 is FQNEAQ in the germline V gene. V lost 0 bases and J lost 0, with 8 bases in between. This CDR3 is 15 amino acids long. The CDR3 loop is CASSLAAGSNYGYTF. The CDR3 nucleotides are TGTGCCAGCAGCTTAGCGGCAGGGTCTAACTATGGCTACACCTTC.

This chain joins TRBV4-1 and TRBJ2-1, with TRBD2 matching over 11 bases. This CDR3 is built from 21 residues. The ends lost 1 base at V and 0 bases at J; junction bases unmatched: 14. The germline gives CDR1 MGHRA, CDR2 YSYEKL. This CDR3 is CASSQGAPGTSGDRSYNEQFF. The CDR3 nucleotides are TGCGCCAGCAGCCAAGGAGCCCCCGGGACTAGCGGTGACCGCTCCTACAATGAGCAGTTCTTC.

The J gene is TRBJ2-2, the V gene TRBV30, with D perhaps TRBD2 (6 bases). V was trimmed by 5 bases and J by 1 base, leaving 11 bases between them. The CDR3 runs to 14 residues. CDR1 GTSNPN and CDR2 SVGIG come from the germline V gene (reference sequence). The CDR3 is CAWGGLMNTGELFF. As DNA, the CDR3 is TGTGCCTGGGGGGGACTGATGAACACCGGGGAGCTGTTTTTT.